A selection of T cell receptor beta chains follows, all from one sample in a study of blood T cell repertoires in COVID-19. Clones were sequenced by immunoSEQ multiplex PCR, and TCRdb holds only the in-frame ones, with some missing. The table records 60,000 to 70,000 clones, roughly 85% of them present only once. The sample comprised peripheral blood. These receptors were collected from a woman in her sixties or seventies with acute or convalescent COVID-19. CDR3s include the opening cysteine and the closing phenylalanine or tryptophan. The D gene is left open where the match is weak. Only some rows state a clone size, as once, few, many or a class for expanded clones.

d_call clone_size j_call v_call cdr3_nt cdr3_aa
. . TRBJ2-2 TRBV28 TGTGCCAGCAGTCTCCGAGAAGCCGGGGAGCTGTTTTTT CASSLREAGELFF
. once TRBJ1-2 TRBV2 TGTGCCAGCAGTCAACAGGGTGACTATGGCTACACCTTC CASSQQGDYGYTF
. . TRBJ2-7 TRBV21-1 TGTGCCAGCAGCAAAGCTAAGGGTGGGAGGCACGAGCAGTACTTC CASSKAKGGRHEQYF
TRBD1 . TRBJ1-2 TRBV5-6 TGTGCCAGCAGCGCCCTACAGGGGGCGGACTATGGCTACACCTTC CASSALQGADYGYTF
. few TRBJ2-5 TRBV5-5 TGTGCCAGCAGCTTGGGAGGACTAACCCAAGAGACCCAGTACTTC CASSLGGLTQETQYF
. . TRBJ1-1 TRBV19 TGTGCCAGTAAGAGCTACACTGAAGCTTTCTTT CASKSYTEAFF
TRBD1 once TRBJ2-7 TRBV5-1 TGCGCCAGCAGCTTTGAGACAGGGGCGGCCGAGCAGTACTTC CASSFETGAAEQYF
TRBD1 . TRBJ1-2 TRBV28 TGTGCCAGCAGTTTTCTCGACAGGGCTAACTATGGCTACACCTTC CASSFLDRANYGYTF
. . TRBJ1-2 TRBV6-5 TGTGCCAGCACCCACGGGGTGATAAACTATGGCTACACCTTC CASTHGVINYGYTF
TRBD1 . TRBJ1-5 TRBV7-2 TGTGCCAGCAGCTGGACAGGGGGCGGGGGCAATCAGCCCCAGCATTTT CASSWTGGGGNQPQHF
. . TRBJ2-5 TRBV14 TGTGCCAGCAGCCAGGGAGAACTAGGGGGTCAAGAGACCCAGTACTTC CASSQGELGGQETQYF
TRBD1 . TRBJ1-2 TRBV30 TGTGCCTGGGGGACAGGGCTCCTCTATGGCTACACCTTC CAWGTGLLYGYTF
TRBD2 . TRBJ2-7 TRBV12-3/TRBV12-4 TGTGCCAGCAGAGCGGGAGTATTTCTCGAGCAGTACTTC CASRAGVFLEQYF
TRBD1 . TRBJ1-5 TRBV5-8 TGTGCCAGCAGCTCCGGGACAGGGGGGAATCAGCCCCAGCATTTT CASSSGTGGNQPQHF
. few TRBJ2-1 TRBV27 TGTGCCAGCAGTCCCAGACTAGTCCTAGGAGGCAATGAGCAGTTCTTC CASSPRLVLGGNEQFF
TRBD1 . TRBJ1-6 TRBV6-5 TGTGCCAGCAGTTACCCGAGAGGGGGCGGGAATTCACCCCTCCACTTT CASSYPRGGGNSPLHF
TRBD1 . TRBJ2-7 TRBV4-1 TGCGCCAGCAGCCAAGAGGGACAGGGGTACTACGAGCAGTACTTC CASSQEGQGYYEQYF
TRBD2 . TRBJ2-7 TRBV30 TGTGCCTGGAGCCCGGGACTAGGACCCTACGAGCAGTACTTC CAWSPGLGPYEQYF
. once TRBJ2-1 TRBV13 TGTGCCAGCAGCTTAGGACAGGATACCTACAATGAGCAGTTCTTC CASSLGQDTYNEQFF
TRBD1 . TRBJ1-5 TRBV10-1 TGCGCCAGCAGTGACCCCAGACAGGGTCGCAATCAGCCCCAGCATTTT CASSDPRQGRNQPQHF
TRBD1 . TRBJ1-3 TRBV5-1 TGCGCCAGCAGCCCTGGGACAGGGGGCTCTGGAAACACCATATATTTT CASSPGTGGSGNTIYF
. once TRBJ1-1 TRBV11-2 TGTGCCAGCAGCCGAAACACAGGGTTTAGTGAAGCTTTCTTT CASSRNTGFSEAFF
. . TRBJ1-4 TRBV7-2 TGTGCCAGCAGCTCGGGAGGGCCGGGGGAAAAACTGTTTTTT CASSSGGPGEKLFF
. few TRBJ2-7 TRBV2 TGTGCCAGCAGCTCTCGGGGATCCTACGAGCAGTACTTC CASSSRGSYEQYF
TRBD1 . TRBJ1-4 TRBV28 TGTGCCAGCCGACAGGGGTATCGGGAAAAACTGTTTTTT CASRQGYREKLFF
TRBD2 . TRBJ2-3 TRBV11-2 TGTGCCAGCAGCTTAGAGCGGGGGGGCCGAAATACGCAGTATTTT CASSLERGGRNTQYF